These 3 T cell receptor beta chains share one sample of origin, sequenced in a study of T-cell memory formation after mild COVID-19. TCRdb re-called the 5' RACE reads through MiXCR, storing one row per CDR3 protein. The sample comprises fewer than 75,000 distinct CDR3 sequences, 9% to 15% of which are singletons, and approximately 26% rests with the top ten. The specimen sequenced was PBMCs or a T cell subset sorted from them (not recorded which). These receptors originate from a man between 18 and 29 years old who had mild COVID-19 (a few samples of this study predate the infection). Cell type and time point are not known.

CDR3 coding DNA: TGCGCCAGCAACCCCGTAACTGGGACGGTGAACACTGAAGCTTTCTTT. It specifies CASNPVTGTVNTEAFF. This chain uses TRBV5-1 with TRBJ1-1; D perhaps matches TRBD1 (5 bases). CDR1 SGHRS and CDR2 YFSETQ come from the germline V gene. V lost 6 bases to trimming and J lost 0 bases, with 18 bases between them. The length of the CDR3 is 16 residues. The full variable domain, with the rest looked up from reference TRBV5-1 and TRBJ1-1, is KAGVTQTPRYLIKTRGQQVTLSCSPISGHRSVSWYQQTPGQGLQFLFEYFSETQRNKGNFPGRFSGRQFSNSRSEMNVSTLELGDSALYLCASNPVTGTVNTEAFFGQGTRLTVV.

The V call is TRBV29-1, the J call TRBJ1-1; D gene ambiguous. The V gene lost 3 bases and the J gene lost 6 bases, with 14 bases spanning the gap. The CDR3 covers 13 residues. The germline V gene has CDR1 SQVTM and CDR2 ANQGSEA. This CDR3 reads CSVEEVLRPEAFF. Written as DNA, the CDR3 is TGCAGCGTTGAGGAGGTCCTGCGCCCTGAAGCTTTCTTT.

This chain connects TRBV4-2 to TRBJ2-4; D tentatively reads TRBD1 or TRBD2 (6 bases each). The CDR3 runs 14 residues. V lost 4 bases and J 9 bases, leaving 16 bases between the germline ends. CDR1 is LGHNA, CDR2 YNFKEQ, per germline. CDR3 coding DNA: TGTGCCAGCAGCCCTAGGGAAAGGGGGGTCATTCAGTACTTC. Translated, it gives CASSPRERGVIQYF.